These 10 T cell receptor beta chains were sequenced from one sample in a study of T cell changes during pregnancy in multiple sclerosis. Sequencing was performed with immunoSEQ multiplex PCR; in TCRdb, only in-frame clones are kept and a portion is missing. The top ten hold more than 2% of the sample, which has roughly 63,000 clones, around 90% seen once. Specimen: peripheral blood, collected in the second trimester of pregnancy. The receptor set was obtained from a female donor in good health, enrolled as a control in a pregnancy study.

The chain is built from TRBV10-3 and TRBJ2-2; D gene unclear. Per germline, CDR1 ENHRY and CDR2 SYGVKD. Trimming shortened V by 0 bases and J by 1 base, and 6 bases separated the two germline ends. This CDR3 comprises 15 residues. In DNA form, the CDR3 reads TGTGCCATCAGTGAGTCTCGGAGGAACACCGGGGAGCTGTTTTTT. It codes for CAISESRRNTGELFF.

This chain links TRBV9 with TRBJ1-2, with D possibly being TRBD1 (6 bases). V was cut by 4 bases and J by 5 bases, with 12 bases left in between. From germline, CDR1 is SGDLS and CDR2 YYNGEE. The CDR3 is 13 amino acids. CDR3 loop: CASSRTAVYGYTF. The DNA for the CDR3 is TGTGCCAGCAGCCGGACAGCCGTATATGGCTACACCTTC.

The V call is TRBV13, the J call TRBJ2-7; weak D call: TRBD1 (5 bases). Deletions cut 5 bases from V and 4 bases from J, with 12 bases between. Looked up from germline, CDR1 is PRHDT and CDR2 is FYEKMQ (reference sequence). CDR3 length equals 13 residues. This CDR3 reads CASSIVGAYEQYF. CDR3 DNA: TGTGCCAGCAGCATAGTAGGGGCTTACGAGCAGTACTTC.

The chain couples TRBV13 to TRBJ2-2, with no clear D. Trimming took 1 base from V and 15 from J, leaving 12 bases between them. Germline V gene data show CDR1 as PRHDT and CDR2 as FYEKMQ (reference sequence). CDR3 length: 12 residues. CDR3 protein: CASSLAPGSVFF. In DNA, the CDR3 is TGTGCCAGCAGCTTAGCGCCCGGGTCGGTGTTTTTT.

J is TRBJ2-7 and V is TRBV27; no clear D. This CDR3 has 15 residues. Trimming took 3 bases from V and 3 from J, leaving 15 bases between them. Germline V CDR1 and CDR2: MNHEY, SMNVEV (reference sequence). The CDR3 region is CASSLRGTTHYEQYF. CDR3 sequence (DNA): TGTGCCAGCAGTTTGCGTGGCACTACCCACTACGAGCAGTACTTC.

V is TRBV5-1 and J is TRBJ2-5; 8 bases fit TRBD2. The length of the CDR3 is 13 residues. The V gene's germline CDR1 is SGHRS and CDR2 YFSETQ. V lost 1 base and J lost 11; bases outside the gene matches: 7. As DNA, the CDR3 is TGCGCCAGCAGCTTGCCCGGGACTAGGAAGCAGTACTTC. Encoded protein: CASSLPGTRKQYF.

This chain connects TRBV28 to TRBJ1-2; D call uncertain. Trimming removed 4 bases at V and 3 bases at J, with 6 bases between. The CDR3 is 12 residues long. Looked up from germline, CDR1 is MDHEN and CDR2 is SYDVKM. CDR3 in amino acids: CASSSGYYGYTF. CDR3 coding DNA: TGTGCCAGCAGTTCGGGGTACTATGGCTACACCTTC.

This clone was detected only once. This chain links TRBV9 with TRBJ2-5; 7 positions agree with TRBD2. Per germline, CDR1 SGDLS and CDR2 YYNGEE. This CDR3 is 13 amino acids long. V lost 0 bases to trimming and J lost 5 bases; unmatched junction nucleotides: 1. Here the CDR3 reads CASSVDGGETQYF. The CDR3 region has the DNA TGTGCCAGCAGCGTAGACGGGGGGGAGACCCAGTACTTC. The variable domain in full, completed from reference TRBV9 and TRBJ2-5, reads DSGVTQTPKHLITATGQRVTLRCSPRSGDLSVYWYQQSLDQGLQFLIQYYNGEERAKGNILERFSAQQFPDLHSELNLSSLELGDSALYFCASSVDGGETQYFGPGTRLLVL.

This chain joins TRBV11-2 and TRBJ1-5; no reliable D call. Germline values: CDR1 SGHAT, CDR2 FQNNGV. The CDR3 spans 14 residues. V was cut by 4 bases and J by 6 bases, with 13 bases left in between. The DNA for the CDR3 is TGTGCCAGCAGCTCCAATGTAGGCGGTCAGCCCCAGCATTTT. Translated: CASSSNVGGQPQHF. Using reference TRBV11-2 and TRBJ1-5 for the parts outside the CDR3, the full variable domain is EAGVAQSPRYKIIEKRQSVAFWCNPISGHATLYWYQQILGQGPKLLIQFQNNGVVDDSQLPKDRFSAERLKGVDSTLKIQPAKLEDSAVYLCASSSNVGGQPQHFGDGTRLSIL.

This chain connects TRBV13 to TRBJ2-7, with D maybe TRBD2 (7 bases). The CDR3 has 14 amino acids. V was clipped by 5 bases and J by 2 bases, with 13 bases between them. Germline V gene sequence: CDR1 PRHDT, CDR2 FYEKMQ (reference sequence). CDR3 residues: CASSPRGGPYEQYF. The CDR3 DNA is TGTGCCAGCAGCCCTAGGGGGGGGCCCTACGAGCAGTACTTC.